The text below deals with one T cell receptor beta chain. The antigen is not known. TCRdb re-called the RT-PCR reads with MiXCR, one entry per CDR3 protein. The table shows hundreds of thousands of distinct CDR3 sequences, with 13% occurring only once. The entry originates in a study of response to subunit inactivated influenza vaccine. Findings and limits, study-wide: T cells newly recruited by each seasonal influenza vaccination are few, the authors suggested.

The CDR3 totals 16 residues. CDR1 is SEHNR, CDR2 FQNEAQ, per germline (reference sequence). V lost 5 bases to trimming and J lost 7 bases; unmatched junction nucleotides: 12. The sequencing here drew on PBMCs from blood, taken roughly 46 days after vaccination. This sequence originates from a man between 45 and 60 years old who received an inactivated influenza vaccine. The V gene is TRBV7-9, the J gene TRBJ2-1; 9 bases align to TRBD2. The CDR3 DNA reads as TGTGCCAGCAGCCCCCATCTGCGGGAGGGCCCTAATGAGCAGTTCTTC. Protein: CASSPHLREGPNEQFF.